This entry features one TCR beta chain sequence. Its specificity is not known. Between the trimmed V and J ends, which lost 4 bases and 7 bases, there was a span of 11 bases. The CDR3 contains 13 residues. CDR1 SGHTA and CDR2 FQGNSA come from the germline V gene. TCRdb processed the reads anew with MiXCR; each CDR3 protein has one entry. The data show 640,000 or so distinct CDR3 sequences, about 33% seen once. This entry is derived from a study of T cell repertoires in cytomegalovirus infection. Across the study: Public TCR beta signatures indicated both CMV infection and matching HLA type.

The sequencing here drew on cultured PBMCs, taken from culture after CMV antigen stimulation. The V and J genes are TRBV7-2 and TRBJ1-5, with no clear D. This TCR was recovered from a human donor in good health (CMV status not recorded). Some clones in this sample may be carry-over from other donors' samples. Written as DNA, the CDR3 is TGTGCCAGCAGCTCGACACCTGGGCAGCCCCAGCATTTT. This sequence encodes CASSSTPGQPQHF.